This TCR beta chain was documented in a study of blood T cell repertoires in COVID-19. Study-level background: The samples span acute and convalescent COVID-19 from the United States, Italy and Spain.

V lost 0 bases to trimming and J lost 3 bases, with 10 bases between them. CDR3 length: 14 residues. CDR1 is SQVTM, CDR2 ANQGSEA, per germline. As handled by the study authors: Reference gene primer amplification in the assay estimated nucleated cell counts. Produced via immunoSEQ multiplex PCR; TCRdb's table is partial and in-frame only. From that table come the V and J calls and clone size; the DNA was used to work out D and trimming. The data show around 230,000 clones, with more than 80% seen just once and approximately 2% held by the top ten. This clone was found once. The sequenced sample consisted of peripheral blood. This TCR came from a man aged 25 to 45 who had recovered from COVID-19. The genes are TRBV29-1 and TRBJ2-3, with D possibly TRBD1 on 6 matching bases. CDR3 protein: CSVEDQGRTDTQYF. In nucleotides, the CDR3 is TGCAGCGTTGAAGACCAGGGGAGAACAGATACGCAGTATTTT.